This T cell receptor (beta chain) is from a study of early stage breast cancer tumors. Looking at the study overall: Most of the 16 invasive tumors were ER+, PR+ and HER2-.

The germline CDR1 and CDR2 sequences are SGHAT and FQNNGV. There are 15 residues in the CDR3. The ends lost 4 bases at V and 3 bases at J; junction bases unmatched: 8. Produced via immunoSEQ multiplex PCR; TCRdb's table is partial and in-frame only. The table shows tens of thousands of clones, with over 80% occurring only once. Whole-study results and caveats: Chain pairing and CD4, CD8 or FOXP3 expression were not captured. Commonly generated sequences made up most enriched TCRB sequences shared between patients.

On this clone itself: What it binds is not known.

The receptor was isolated from a person aged 65 to 85 with breast cancer. The chain uses TRBV11-2 and TRBJ1-1, with 7 bases aligning to TRBD1. The specimen sequenced was blood. DNA of the CDR3: TGTGCCAGCAGCTCACAGGGGTATTCATACACTGAAGCTTTCTTT. As protein: CASSSQGYSYTEAFF.